What follows are 30 T cell receptor beta chains derived from one specimen sequenced in a study of cytomegalovirus exposure and HLA in healthy donors. The PCR was carried out with 60 Vbeta primers and 13 Jbeta primers. Assay: immunoSEQ multiplex PCR; the TCRdb copy retains only in-frame clones and omits some. The sample records about 160,000 clones, approximately 75% being singletons. The specimen sequenced was PBMCs. The receptors were gathered from a man aged 30 to 45 in good health and CMV-seropositive.

This clone was seen just once. This specimen includes other DNA sequences encoding the same CDR3. The V call is TRBV7-9, the J call TRBJ2-7; D is uncertain. The CDR3 is 12 residues long. Trimming took off 2 bases at V and 3 bases at J, with 5 bases between the two ends. Germline assignment: CDR1 SEHNR and CDR2 FQNEAQ (reference sequence). CDR3: CASSLSGYEQYF. CDR3 DNA sequence: TGTGCCAGCAGCTTATCCGGCTACGAGCAGTACTTC.

This clone was seen just once. This chain joins TRBV19 and TRBJ2-2; 9 nucleotides align to TRBD1. The V and J ends lost 5 bases and 3 bases, in that order; junction bases with no gene match: 10. The CDR3 covers 17 residues. In germline, CDR1 is LNHDA, CDR2 SQIVND (reference sequence). CDR3: CASSPTGGASDTGELFF. Written as DNA, the CDR3 is TGTGCCAGTAGTCCAACAGGGGGCGCCTCGGACACCGGGGAGCTGTTTTTT.

The chain is built from TRBV21-1 and TRBJ2-3; the tabulated D call, TRBD1, remains unverified against the DNA. TRBV21-1 is a documented pseudogene. The CDR3 covers 16 residues. For the CDR3, the DNA is TGTGCCAGCAGCGCCCCGTCCGGGCAGGGCGCAGATACGCAGTATTTT. This gives the protein CASSAPSGQGADTQYF.

The chain recombines TRBV30 with TRBJ1-4, with no clear D. The V end was cut by 3 bases, the J end by 6 bases, with 5 bases between. The germline CDR1 and CDR2 sequences are GTSNPN and SVGIG (reference sequence). The CDR3 sequence is 11 residues long. CDR3 nucleotide sequence: TGTGCCTGGAGCTTTCATGAAAAACTGTTTTTT. Amino acids: CAWSFHEKLFF.

V and J are TRBV19 and TRBJ2-7; 7 bases map to TRBD1. Germline lookup yields CDR1 LNHDA and CDR2 SQIVND (reference sequence). The V segment lost 5 bases and the J segment 3 bases; nucleotides outside the gene matches: 4. CDR3 length: 13 residues. CDR3 DNA sequence: TGTGCCAGTAGTCCCGGGGACAGCTACGAGCAGTACTTC. It yields the protein CASSPGDSYEQYF.

The chain combines TRBV7-2 with TRBJ2-3; D uncertain. The CDR3 loop spans 14 amino acids. Germline V gene sequence: CDR1 SGHTA, CDR2 FQGNSA. Trimming cost V 2 bases and J 3 bases, with 9 bases left between them. Written as DNA, the CDR3 is TGTGCCAGCAGCTTAAGGAGCCTAACAGATACGCAGTATTTT. Encoded protein: CASSLRSLTDTQYF.

This rearrangement joins TRBV28 to TRBJ2-2; possible D gene TRBD1, 6 bases. The CDR3 runs to 13 residues. The V gene's germline CDR1 is MDHEN and CDR2 SYDVKM. V lost 1 base to trimming and J lost 8 bases, with 8 bases between them. CDR3 DNA sequence: TGTGCCAGCAGTTTATTCAGGGGAGGGGAGCTGTTTTTT. Translated, it gives CASSLFRGGELFF.

The chain recombines TRBV6-5 with TRBJ1-6; 7 bases line up with TRBD1. The CDR3 extends over 14 amino acids. CDR1 and CDR2 from the germline V gene are MNHEY and SVGAGI. The junction had 10 bases not matched to a gene; V was cut back by 8 bases and J by 9 bases. CDR3 DNA sequence: TGTGCCAGCCCGACAGGGAACAAGGCTTCACCCCTCCACTTT. This codes for CASPTGNKASPLHF.

The chain is built from TRBV25-1 and TRBJ2-2; D gene unclear. CDR1 is MGHDK and CDR2 is SYGVNS in the germline V gene. The CDR3 consists of 14 residues. Trimming took 2 bases from V and 6 from J, leaving 10 bases between them. In nucleotides, the CDR3 is TGTGCCAGCAGTGAACCCCTCCCCCCCGGGGAGCTGTTTTTT. Encoded protein: CASSEPLPPGELFF.

This clone was found a few times. The rearrangement joins TRBV9 to TRBJ2-5; D not resolved. Trimming removed 2 bases at V and 1 base at J, with 12 bases between. The CDR3 contains 15 residues. The germline gives CDR1 SGDLS, CDR2 YYNGEE. CDR3 coding DNA: TGTGCCAGCAGCGTCCAGGCCAACCCCCAAGAGACCCAGTACTTC. Its protein product is CASSVQANPQETQYF.

This sequence joins TRBV29-1 and TRBJ2-5, with TRBD1 matching over 8 bases. V lost 1 base, J lost 3 bases, and 7 bases stayed unmatched. Germline values: CDR1 SQVTM, CDR2 ANQGSEA. There are 15 residues in the CDR3. The CDR3, as DNA: TGCAGCGTTGAAGGGCGGGACAGGTTAAAAGAGACCCAGTACTTC. The encoded protein is CSVEGRDRLKETQYF.

The rearrangement uses TRBV6-1 and TRBJ2-3; 7 bases are shared with TRBD1. Germline assignment: CDR1 MNHNS and CDR2 SASEGT. The V gene end was trimmed by 6 bases and the J gene end by 2 bases; junction bases not matched to a gene: 8. The CDR3 has 15 amino acids. The CDR3 reads CASRESGQNTDTQYF. The CDR3 DNA reads as TGTGCCAGCAGGGAATCGGGACAGAACACAGATACGCAGTATTTT.

The chain combines TRBV5-1 with TRBJ2-3; D is unclear. This CDR3 is 16 amino acids long. Germline CDR1 is SGHRS and CDR2 is YFSETQ. The V gene lost 4 bases and the J gene lost 0 bases, with 15 bases spanning the gap. CDR3 nucleotides: TGCGCCAGCAGCCCCCCCACTGAGCCTAGCACAGATACGCAGTATTTT. Residues: CASSPPTEPSTDTQYF.

The CDR3 bases are TGTGCCAGCAGCTTGGCGGGGGATACGCAGTATTTT. Its translation is CASSLAGDTQYF. This chain joins TRBV5-8 and TRBJ2-3, with D tentatively TRBD2 (5 bases). CDR1 is SGHTS and CDR2 is YDEGEE in the germline V gene. Trimming pared 0 bases from V and 6 bases from J, leaving 5 bases between. This CDR3 contains 12 residues.

V usage is TRBV11-1 and J usage is TRBJ2-2; D possibly corresponds to TRBD2 (6 bases). V was shortened by 3 bases and J by 1 base, with 9 bases between the two germline ends. The germline gives CDR1 SGHAT, CDR2 FQDESV (reference sequence). The CDR3 covers 15 residues. The CDR3, as DNA: TGTGCCAGCAGCTTGGGGGGAGGGAACACCGGGGAGCTGTTTTTT. It codes for CASSLGGGNTGELFF.

CDR3 residues: CATSRDRAGEAFF. CDR3 nucleotide sequence: TGTGCCACCAGCAGAGATCGGGCAGGGGAAGCTTTCTTT. This chain links TRBV15 with TRBJ1-1, with TRBD1 as a possible D gene (5 bases). This CDR3 is built from 13 residues. From germline, CDR1 is LNHNV and CDR2 YYDKDF (reference sequence). V was shortened by 0 bases and J by 8 bases, with 10 bases between the two germline ends. The full variable domain, rest sourced from reference TRBV15 and TRBJ1-1, is DAMVIQNPRYQVTQFGKPVTLSCSQTLNHNVMYWYQQKSSQAPKLLFHYYDKDFNNEADTPDNFQSRRPNTSFCFLDIRSPGLGDTAMYLCATSRDRAGEAFFGQGTRLTVV.

This sequence joins TRBV27 and TRBJ2-7, with TRBD1 matching 10 bases. Trimming took 4 bases from V and 2 from J; bases not matched to a gene: 2. This CDR3 comprises 14 residues. The germline CDR1 and CDR2 sequences are MNHEY and SMNVEV (reference sequence). This CDR3 reads CASSSGQGAYEQYF. CDR3 sequence (DNA): TGTGCCAGCAGTTCCGGACAGGGGGCCTACGAGCAGTACTTC.

V gene TRBV6-1 combines with J gene TRBJ2-5, with D possibly matching TRBD2 (5 bases). Germline assignment: CDR1 MNHNS and CDR2 SASEGT. This CDR3 region has 14 residues. V shed 1 base and J shed 2 bases, with 8 bases lying between them. Written as DNA, the CDR3 is TGTGCCAGCAGTGAAGTGAGGGTACAAGAGACCCAGTACTTC. Encoded protein: CASSEVRVQETQYF.

The chain has TRBV5-1 and TRBJ2-5; 8 bases fit TRBD2. Germline V gene sequence: CDR1 SGHRS, CDR2 YFSETQ. V was pared by 1 base and J by 2 bases, with 7 bases of the junction left unmatched. This CDR3 comprises 16 residues. In DNA, the CDR3 is TGCGCCAGCAGCTTGCGCGTAGCGGGGCTACAAGAGACCCAGTACTTC. Amino acid sequence: CASSLRVAGLQETQYF.

This clone was detected once. The genes are TRBV5-1 and TRBJ2-5; 8 nucleotides agree with TRBD1. The CDR3 sequence is 13 residues long. Germline CDR1 and CDR2: SGHRS and YFSETQ. Germline trimming cut 5 bases from V and 3 bases from J; bases unmatched to any gene: 3. The CDR3 bases are TGCGCCAGCAGGGGACAGGCTGAAGAGACCCAGTACTTC. Its protein product is CASRGQAEETQYF.

The chain employs TRBV19 and TRBJ2-7; no clear D gene. The CDR3 is 14 residues long. The germline CDR1 and CDR2 sequences are LNHDA and SQIVND (reference sequence). V dropped 3 bases and J dropped 0 bases, with 9 bases sitting between them. The CDR3 nucleotides are TGTGCCAGTAGTATGTACAGAAGCTCCTACGAGCAGTACTTC. Translating gives CASSMYRSSYEQYF.

This clone came up a few times. The chain combines TRBV6-4 with TRBJ2-1; TRBD2 aligns across 10 bases. The junction had 3 bases not matched to a gene; V was cut back by 3 bases and J by 10 bases. Per the germline V gene, CDR1 is MRHNA and CDR2 is SNTAGT. The length of the CDR3 is 13 residues. Here the CDR3 reads CASSEQRGGEQFF. CDR3 bases: TGTGCCAGCAGTGAACAGCGGGGGGGCGAGCAGTTCTTC.

The J gene is TRBJ2-1, the V gene TRBV5-1; TRBD2 matches at 10 bases. J lost 10 bases, V lost 1 base, and 5 bases had no gene match. Germline-derived CDR1 and CDR2 are SGHRS and YFSETQ. This CDR3 spans 14 amino acids. CDR3 amino acids: CASSLQGLAQEQFF. The CDR3 nucleotides are TGCGCCAGCAGCTTGCAGGGACTAGCGCAAGAGCAGTTCTTC.

The chain joins TRBV4-3 to TRBJ1-4; 7 bases line up with TRBD1. The ends lost 6 bases at V and 4 bases at J; junction bases unmatched: 11. Germline V CDR1 and CDR2: LGHNA, YSLEER. The CDR3 runs 16 residues. CDR3 residues: CASRLSTGTVNEKLFF. CDR3 in DNA: TGCGCCAGCAGACTGTCCACCGGGACAGTTAATGAAAAACTGTTTTTT.

The J gene is TRBJ2-3, the V gene TRBV2; D is perhaps TRBD1 (6 bases). Trimming took 8 bases from V and 0 from J, leaving 6 bases between them. The CDR3 is 12 amino acids. The germline V gene has CDR1 SNHLY and CDR2 FYNNEI. DNA of the CDR3: TGTGCCAGCCAGGGGAGCACAGATACGCAGTATTTT. Its protein is CASQGSTDTQYF.

V and J are TRBV4-1 and TRBJ2-3; 7 nucleotides align to TRBD2. The CDR3 length is 15 residues. Looked up from germline, CDR1 is MGHRA and CDR2 is YSYEKL. The V and J ends lost 4 bases and 2 bases, in that order; junction bases with no gene match: 6. CDR3: CASSPLRGDTDTQYF. CDR3 nucleotides: TGCGCCAGCAGCCCTTTACGGGGGGACACAGATACGCAGTATTTT.

This clone was recorded a few times. V and J are TRBV11-1 and TRBJ2-7; D remains ambiguous. CDR3 length: 13 residues. Germline CDR1 SGHAT, CDR2 FQDESV (reference sequence). V was cut by 2 bases and J by 3 bases, with 8 bases left in between. The CDR3 loop is CASSLFPSYEQYF. The CDR3 bases are TGTGCCAGCAGCTTATTCCCCAGCTACGAGCAGTACTTC.

This clone was counted a single time. The CDR3 protein is CASSGDRGLATEAFF. CDR3 sequence (DNA): TGTGCCAGCAGTGGGGACAGGGGGCTGGCCACTGAAGCTTTCTTT. This sequence joins TRBV6-6 and TRBJ1-1; 12 nucleotides align to TRBD1. Germline CDR1 reads MNHNY; CDR2 reads SVGAGI (reference sequence). The V and J ends lost 5 bases and 4 bases, in that order; junction bases with no gene match: 5. The CDR3 is 15 residues long.

The rearrangement links TRBV10-3 to TRBJ2-7; D gene ambiguous. V lost 4 bases, J lost 1 base, and 11 bases lay in between. The germline gives CDR1 ENHRY, CDR2 SYGVKD. The CDR3 spans 14 residues. The DNA for the CDR3 is TGTGCCATCAGTGCTCTCCAGGTATCCTACGAGCAGTACTTC. This translates into CAISALQVSYEQYF.

The chain is built from TRBV4-3 and TRBJ2-5; 10 bases are shared with TRBD2. Germline V lookup: CDR1 LGHNA, CDR2 YSLEER. The length of the CDR3 is 18 residues. The V gene end was trimmed by 0 bases and the J gene end by 4 bases; junction bases not matched to a gene: 11. The CDR3 sequence is CASSQEAPASGGRETQYF. CDR3 coding DNA: TGCGCCAGCAGCCAAGAAGCCCCGGCTAGCGGGGGTCGAGAGACCCAGTACTTC.